This T cell receptor (beta chain) was obtained from a study of metastatic and nonmetastatic thyroid tumors (TCRdb year 2020). Turning to the overall study: For patients with malignant and with benign thyroid disease, the researchers compared repertoires between peripheral blood samples and tumor or nodule tissue samples. What the study reported, not specific to this receptor: In both blood and tumor samples, TCR beta diversity was reported to be significantly higher in malignant tumors than in benign nodules.

Before undergoing thyroid surgery, none of the patients had been given any kind of treatment. Using T-cell receptor beta sequencing, the study looked back at clinical samples from patients collected from about 2011 to 2018. With regard to this clone: The antigen this receptor binds is unknown. Base quality data are lacking; no much larger clone is found one base away.

V lost 5 bases and J lost 3 bases; the stretch between them is 14 bases long. Per the germline V gene (reference sequence), SEHNR is the CDR1 and FQNEAQ is the CDR2. From cysteine to phenylalanine, the CDR3 is 14 amino acids long. This entry keeps only the CDR3 DNA: 42 bases, framed from base 1. Receptors were amplified or captured by PCR. TCRdb lists the instrument as Illumina HiSeq 4000. The TCR beta-chain CDR3 region of each patient was profiled by high-throughput sequencing. The study's own analysis went as follows. CDR3 differences across clinicopathological groups were used to build a classifier for discriminating distant-metastatic papillary thyroid cancer patients. The Shannon index was used to measure repertoire diversity, and the Morisita-Horn index was used to measure how similar tumor and blood repertoires were. Using fastp at Q25 and MiXCR, TCRdb reprocessed the public reads and kept productive beta chains. TCRdb assigned the V and J calls; the authors' analysis was not used. The sample yields 37,000 or so clones; about 16% were counted once. The top ten hold 3% to 4.5% of the sample.

Sequenced: blood. Recombination connected TRBV7-9 to TRBJ2-7, with the D segment possibly TRBD1 or TRBD2, each aligning over 5 bases. This TCR was sampled from a female donor with papillary thyroid cancer or a benign thyroid nodule (not recorded which). Some clones in this sample may be carry-over from other donors' samples. The nucleotides are TGTGCCAGCAGCCCCTCCGGGACCCACTACGAGCAGTACTTC. Translated, this gives CASSPSGTHYEQYF. Beyond the CDR3, the reference TRBV7-9 and TRBJ2-7 genes provide the residues; the full variable domain reads: DTGVSQNPRHKITKRGQNVTFRCDPISEHNRLYWYRQTLGQGPEFLTYFQNEAQLEKSRLLSDRFSAERPKGSFSTLEIQRTEQGDSAMYLCASSPSGTHYEQYFGPGTRLTVT.